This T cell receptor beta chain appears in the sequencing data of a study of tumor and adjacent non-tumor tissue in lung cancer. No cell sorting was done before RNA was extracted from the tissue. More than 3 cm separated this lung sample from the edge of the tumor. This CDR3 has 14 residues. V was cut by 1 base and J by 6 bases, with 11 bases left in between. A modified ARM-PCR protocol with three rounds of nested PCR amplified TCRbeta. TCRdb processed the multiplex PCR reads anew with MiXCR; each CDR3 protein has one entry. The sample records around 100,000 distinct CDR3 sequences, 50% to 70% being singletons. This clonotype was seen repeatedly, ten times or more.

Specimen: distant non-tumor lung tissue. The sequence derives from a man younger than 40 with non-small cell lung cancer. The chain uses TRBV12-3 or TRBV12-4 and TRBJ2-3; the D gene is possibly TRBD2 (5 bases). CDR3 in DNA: TGTGCCAGCAGTTTAGGTTACGGGGAGGATACGCAGTATTTT. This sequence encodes CASSLGYGEDTQYF.